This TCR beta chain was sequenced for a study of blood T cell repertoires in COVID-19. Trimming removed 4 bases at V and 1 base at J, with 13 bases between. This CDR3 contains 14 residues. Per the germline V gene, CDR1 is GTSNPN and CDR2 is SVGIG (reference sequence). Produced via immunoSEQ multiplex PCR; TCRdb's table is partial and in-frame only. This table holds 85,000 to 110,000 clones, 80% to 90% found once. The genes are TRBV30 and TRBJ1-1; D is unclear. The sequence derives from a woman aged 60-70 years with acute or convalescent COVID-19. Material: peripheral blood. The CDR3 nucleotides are TGTGCCTGGACTCCCAAGTCGGGGAACACTGAAGCTTTCTTT. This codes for CAWTPKSGNTEAFF. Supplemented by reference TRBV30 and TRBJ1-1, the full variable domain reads SQTIHQWPATLVQPVGSPLSLECTVEGTSNPNLYWYRQAAGRGLQLLFYSVGIGQISSEVPQNLSASRPQDRQFILSSKKLLLSDSGFYLCAWTPKSGNTEAFFGQGTRLTVV.